The present TCR beta chain was sequenced within a study of T cell changes during pregnancy in multiple sclerosis. Here immunoSEQ multiplex PCR was the method, and the copy in TCRdb shows in-frame clones only, minus some. This table holds some 60,000 clones, 93% found once. This clone was seen just once. The material was peripheral blood, obtained after pregnancy. This receptor was identified in a female donor with multiple sclerosis, enrolled in a pregnancy study.

The CDR3 spells CASTPTGGGEQYF. DNA for the CDR3: TGTGCCAGCACACCAACGGGGGGTGGCGAGCAGTACTTC. The gene calls are TRBV7-9 and TRBJ2-7; 7 nucleotides line up with TRBD2. From germline, CDR1 is SEHNR and CDR2 FQNEAQ (reference sequence). V dropped 7 bases and J dropped 6; count of bases not matched to a gene: 9. The CDR3 has 13 residues.